Sequencing of this T cell receptor beta chain was carried out in a study of shared clonotypes between healthy human individuals. Overall study context: Three plates were used per donor for CD4 naive, three for CD4 memory, two for CD8 naive and one for CD8 memory.

In germline, CDR1 is SGHRS, CDR2 YFSETQ. The CDR3 has 17 residues. J lost 0 bases, V lost 4 bases, and 7 bases had no gene match. In the original analysis: Junction-only sequences without quality scores came from ImmunoSEQ, so filtering differed. Measured with immunoSEQ multiplex PCR; TCRdb has only the in-frame clones, and not every one. V and J calls and clone size come straight from that table; D and trimming were deduced from the DNA. The top ten clones hold about 0.52% of a sample with roughly 1,000,000 clones, 75% to 80% of them seen once. Partitioning of CD4+ cells yielded a CD45RA+ naive subset and a CD45RA-negative memory subset.

The specimen was memory CD4+ T cells from PBMCs. As to subset: CD45RA-negative fraction. The sequence derives from a man aged 18 to 30 in good health. Some clones in this sample may be carry-over from other donors' samples. V and J are TRBV5-1 and TRBJ2-7; the match to TRBD2 covers 13 bases. CDR3 in amino acids: CASSPGLAGVTSYEQYF. The CDR3 DNA reads TGCGCCAGCAGCCCCGGACTAGCGGGAGTGACCTCCTACGAGCAGTACTTC. Filled out from reference TRBV5-1 and TRBJ2-7, the complete variable domain reads KAGVTQTPRYLIKTRGQQVTLSCSPISGHRSVSWYQQTPGQGLQFLFEYFSETQRNKGNFPGRFSGRQFSNSRSEMNVSTLELGDSALYLCASSPGLAGVTSYEQYFGPGTRLTVT.